This T cell receptor beta chain was captured by sequencing in a study of shared clonotypes between healthy human individuals. The study, taken as a whole, reports: Specimens sampled were limited to blood, with tissue repertoires likely differing.

Concerning this clone itself: Its specificity is not known.

Some clones are missing from TCRdb's copy, which holds only in-frame ones; the method was immunoSEQ multiplex PCR. The table includes around 620,000 clones, 95% detected once. CD8 cells regarded as naive lacked CD45RO, were positively chosen for CCR7, and omitted terminally differentiated effector memory CD45RA+ cells. Germline V gene lookup returns CDR1 WSHSY and CDR2 SAAADI. J gave up 5 bases and V 10 bases, and 7 bases lay outside the gene matches. The CDR3 contains 13 residues. The source material was naive CD8+ T cells sorted from blood. This chain joins TRBV10-2 and TRBJ2-1; 8 bases agree with TRBD2. The sequence was collected from a woman aged 25 to 39 in good health. CDR3 nucleotides: TGCGCCACCGCGGGAGCGGGGGACAATGAGCAGTTCTTC. It codes for CATAGAGDNEQFF.